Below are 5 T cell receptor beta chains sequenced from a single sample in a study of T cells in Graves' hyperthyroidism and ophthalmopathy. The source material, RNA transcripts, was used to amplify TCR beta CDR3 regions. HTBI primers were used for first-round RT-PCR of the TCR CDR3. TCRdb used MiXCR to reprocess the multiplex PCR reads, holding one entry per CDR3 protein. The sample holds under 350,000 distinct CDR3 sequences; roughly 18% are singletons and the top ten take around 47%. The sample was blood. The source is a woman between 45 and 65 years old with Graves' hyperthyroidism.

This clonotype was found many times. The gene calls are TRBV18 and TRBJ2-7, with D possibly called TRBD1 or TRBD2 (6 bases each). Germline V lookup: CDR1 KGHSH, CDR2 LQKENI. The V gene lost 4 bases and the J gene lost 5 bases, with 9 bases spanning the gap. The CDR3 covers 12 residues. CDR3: CASSLGGDEQYV. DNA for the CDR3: TGTGCCAGCTCACTCGGGGGCGACGAGCAGTACGTC.

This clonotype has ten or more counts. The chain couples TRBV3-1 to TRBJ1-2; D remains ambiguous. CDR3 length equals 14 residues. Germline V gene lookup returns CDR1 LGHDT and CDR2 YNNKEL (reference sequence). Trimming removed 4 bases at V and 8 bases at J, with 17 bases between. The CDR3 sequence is CASSPRVAADGYTF. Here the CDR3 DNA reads TGTGCCAGCAGCCCTCGGGTCGCTGCCGACGGCTACACCTTC.

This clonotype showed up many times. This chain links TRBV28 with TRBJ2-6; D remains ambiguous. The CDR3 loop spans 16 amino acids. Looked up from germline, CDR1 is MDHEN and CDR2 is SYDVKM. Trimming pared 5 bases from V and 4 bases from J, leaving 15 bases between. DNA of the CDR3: TGTGCCAGCAGTCCCAGGAATGTCGGCGGGGCCAACGTCCTGACTTTC. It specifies CASSPRNVGGANVLTF.

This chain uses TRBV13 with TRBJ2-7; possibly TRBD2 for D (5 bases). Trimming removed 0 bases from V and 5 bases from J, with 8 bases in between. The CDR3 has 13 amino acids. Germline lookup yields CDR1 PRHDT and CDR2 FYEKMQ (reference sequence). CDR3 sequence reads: CASSLGRGNEQYV. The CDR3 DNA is TGTGCCAGCAGCTTAGGCCGAGGGAACGAGCAGTACGTC.

CDR3 sequence (DNA): TGTGCCAGCAGTCCCCGGTCAGGCGGTGAAAAACTGTTTTTT. As protein: CASSPRSGGEKLFF. V is TRBV6-1 and J is TRBJ1-4; D is ambiguous. The CDR3 runs to 14 residues. Looked up from germline, CDR1 is MNHNS and CDR2 is SASEGT. With 5 bases removed from V and 7 bases from J, the gap between germline ends came to 14 bases.